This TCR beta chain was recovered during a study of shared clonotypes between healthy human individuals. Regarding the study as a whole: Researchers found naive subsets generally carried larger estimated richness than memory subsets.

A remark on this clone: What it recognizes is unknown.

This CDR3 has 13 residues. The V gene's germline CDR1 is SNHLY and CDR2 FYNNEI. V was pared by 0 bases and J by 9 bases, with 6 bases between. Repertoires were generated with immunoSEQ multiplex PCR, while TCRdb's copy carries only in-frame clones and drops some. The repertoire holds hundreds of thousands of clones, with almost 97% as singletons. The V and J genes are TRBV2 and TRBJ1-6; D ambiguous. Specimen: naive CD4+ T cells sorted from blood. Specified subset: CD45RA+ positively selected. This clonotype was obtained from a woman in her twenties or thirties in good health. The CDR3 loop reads CASSEAISSPLHF. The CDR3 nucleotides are TGTGCCAGCAGTGAAGCGATATCTTCACCCCTCCACTTT.